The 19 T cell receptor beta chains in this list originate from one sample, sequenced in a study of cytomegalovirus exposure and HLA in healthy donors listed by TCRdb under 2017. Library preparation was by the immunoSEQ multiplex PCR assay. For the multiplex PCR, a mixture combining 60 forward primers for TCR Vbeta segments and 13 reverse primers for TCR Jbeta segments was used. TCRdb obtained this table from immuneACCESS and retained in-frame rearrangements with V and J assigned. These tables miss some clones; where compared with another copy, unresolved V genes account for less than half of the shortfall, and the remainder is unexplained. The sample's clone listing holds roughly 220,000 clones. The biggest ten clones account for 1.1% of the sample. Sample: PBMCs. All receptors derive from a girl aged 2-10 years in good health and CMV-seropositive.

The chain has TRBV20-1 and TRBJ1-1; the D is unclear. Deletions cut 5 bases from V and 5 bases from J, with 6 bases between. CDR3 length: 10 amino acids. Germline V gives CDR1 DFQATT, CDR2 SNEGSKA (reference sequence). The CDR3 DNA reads TGCAGTGCTGCCGGGACTGAAGCTTTCTTT. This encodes CSAAGTEAFF.

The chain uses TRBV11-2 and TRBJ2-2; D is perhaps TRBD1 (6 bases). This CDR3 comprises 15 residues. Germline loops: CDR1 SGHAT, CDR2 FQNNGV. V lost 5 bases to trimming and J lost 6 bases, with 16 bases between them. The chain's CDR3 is CASSTTGTESGELFF. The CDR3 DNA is TGTGCCAGCAGCACGACAGGCACGGAGTCCGGGGAGCTGTTTTTT.

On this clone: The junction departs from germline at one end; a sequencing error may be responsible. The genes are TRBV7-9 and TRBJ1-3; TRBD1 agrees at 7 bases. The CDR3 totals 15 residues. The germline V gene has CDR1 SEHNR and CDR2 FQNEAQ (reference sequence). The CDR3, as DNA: TGTGCCAGCAGCCCCGACAGGGCTTCTGGGAACACCATATATTTT. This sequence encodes CASSPDRASGNTIYF.

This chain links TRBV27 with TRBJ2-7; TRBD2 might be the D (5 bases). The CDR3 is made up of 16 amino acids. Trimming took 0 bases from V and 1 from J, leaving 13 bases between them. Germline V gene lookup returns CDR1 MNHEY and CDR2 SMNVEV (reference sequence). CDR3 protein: CASSLSSEVISYEQYF. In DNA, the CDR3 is TGTGCCAGCAGTTTATCGTCGGAGGTAATATCCTACGAGCAGTACTTC.

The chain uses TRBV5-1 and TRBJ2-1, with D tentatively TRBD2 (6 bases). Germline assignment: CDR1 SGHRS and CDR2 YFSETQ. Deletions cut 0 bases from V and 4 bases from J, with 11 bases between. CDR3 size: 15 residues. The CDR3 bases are TGCGCCAGCAGCTTGGAGTCCGGGGGTTACAATGAGCAGTTCTTC. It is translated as CASSLESGGYNEQFF.

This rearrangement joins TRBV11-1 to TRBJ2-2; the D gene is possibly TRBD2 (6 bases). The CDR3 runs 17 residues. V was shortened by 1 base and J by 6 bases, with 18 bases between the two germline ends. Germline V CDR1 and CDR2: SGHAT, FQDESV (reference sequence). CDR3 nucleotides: TGTGCCAGCAGCTTAGTACGGACGGGAGTTATAGCCGGGGAGCTGTTTTTT. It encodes CASSLVRTGVIAGELFF.

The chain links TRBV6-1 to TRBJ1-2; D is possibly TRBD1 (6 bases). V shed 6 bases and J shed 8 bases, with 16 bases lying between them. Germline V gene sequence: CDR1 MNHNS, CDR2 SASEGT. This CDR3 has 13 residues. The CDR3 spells CASSVMTGYGYTF. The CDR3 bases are TGTGCCAGCAGCGTCATGACAGGCTACGGCTACACCTTC.

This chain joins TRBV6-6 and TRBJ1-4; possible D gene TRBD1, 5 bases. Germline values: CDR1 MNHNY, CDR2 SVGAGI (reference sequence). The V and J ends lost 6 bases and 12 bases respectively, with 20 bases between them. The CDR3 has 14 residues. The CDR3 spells CASSPTRDQWQLFF. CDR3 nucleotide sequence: TGTGCCAGCAGCCCTACGCGGGACCAGTGGCAACTGTTTTTT.

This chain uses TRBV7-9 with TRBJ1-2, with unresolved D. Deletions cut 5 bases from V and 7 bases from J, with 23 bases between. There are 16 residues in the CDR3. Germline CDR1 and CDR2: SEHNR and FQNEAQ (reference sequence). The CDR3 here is CASSPSSPVYYSGYTF. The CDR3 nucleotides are TGTGCCAGCAGCCCGTCCTCTCCCGTCTACTATTCTGGCTACACCTTC. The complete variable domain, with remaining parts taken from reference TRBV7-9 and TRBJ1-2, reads DTGVSQNPRHKITKRGQNVTFRCDPISEHNRLYWYRQTLGQGPEFLTYFQNEAQLEKSRLLSDRFSAERPKGSFSTLEIQRTEQGDSAMYLCASSPSSPVYYSGYTFGSGTRLTVV.

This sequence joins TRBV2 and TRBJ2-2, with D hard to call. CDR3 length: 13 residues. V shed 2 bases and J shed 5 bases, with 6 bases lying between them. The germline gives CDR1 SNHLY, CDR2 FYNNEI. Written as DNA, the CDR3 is TGTGCCAGCAGTGAAAGAGTAACCGGGGAGCTGTTTTTT. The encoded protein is CASSERVTGELFF.

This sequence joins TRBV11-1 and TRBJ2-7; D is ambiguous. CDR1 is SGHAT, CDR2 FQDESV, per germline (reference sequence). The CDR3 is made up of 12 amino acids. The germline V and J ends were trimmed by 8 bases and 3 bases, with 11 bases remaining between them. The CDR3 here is CASRGRYYEQYF. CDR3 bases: TGTGCCAGCCGCGGCCGTTACTACGAGCAGTACTTC.

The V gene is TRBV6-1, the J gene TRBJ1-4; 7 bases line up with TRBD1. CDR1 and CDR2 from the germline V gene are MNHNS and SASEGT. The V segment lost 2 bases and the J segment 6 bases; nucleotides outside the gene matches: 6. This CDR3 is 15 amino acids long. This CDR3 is CASSERTGYDEKLFF. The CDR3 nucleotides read TGTGCCAGCAGTGAAAGGACAGGATATGATGAAAAACTGTTTTTT.

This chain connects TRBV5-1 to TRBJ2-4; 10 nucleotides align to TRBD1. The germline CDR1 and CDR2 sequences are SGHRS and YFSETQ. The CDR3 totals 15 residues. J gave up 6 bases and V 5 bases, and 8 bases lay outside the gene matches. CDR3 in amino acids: CASRPDRGRLNIQYF. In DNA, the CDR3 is TGCGCCAGCAGACCCGACAGGGGGCGGTTAAACATTCAGTACTTC.

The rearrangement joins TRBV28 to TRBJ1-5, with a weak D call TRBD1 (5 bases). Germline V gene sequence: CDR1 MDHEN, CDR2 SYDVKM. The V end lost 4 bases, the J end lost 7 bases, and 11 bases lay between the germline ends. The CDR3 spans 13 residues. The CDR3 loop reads CASSSRAMQPQHF. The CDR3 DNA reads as TGTGCCAGCAGTTCCAGGGCGATGCAGCCCCAGCATTTT.

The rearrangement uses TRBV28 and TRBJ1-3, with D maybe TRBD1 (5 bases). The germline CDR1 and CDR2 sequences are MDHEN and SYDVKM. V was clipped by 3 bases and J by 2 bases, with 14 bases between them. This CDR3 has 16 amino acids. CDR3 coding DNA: TGTGCCAGCAGTTTCCTCCAGGGTAGGGCTGGAAACACCATATATTTT. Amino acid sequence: CASSFLQGRAGNTIYF.

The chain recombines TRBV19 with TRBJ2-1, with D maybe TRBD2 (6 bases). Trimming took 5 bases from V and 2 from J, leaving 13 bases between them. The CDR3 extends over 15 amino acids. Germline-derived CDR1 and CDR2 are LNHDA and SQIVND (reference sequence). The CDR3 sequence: CASSADWRAYNEQFF. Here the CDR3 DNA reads TGTGCCAGTAGTGCCGACTGGAGGGCCTACAATGAGCAGTTCTTC.

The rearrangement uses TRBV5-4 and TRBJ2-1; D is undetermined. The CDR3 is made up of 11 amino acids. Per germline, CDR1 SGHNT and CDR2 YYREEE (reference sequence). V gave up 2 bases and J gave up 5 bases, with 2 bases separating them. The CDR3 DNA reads TGTGCCAGCAGCTTCGACAATGAGCAGTTCTTC. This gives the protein CASSFDNEQFF.

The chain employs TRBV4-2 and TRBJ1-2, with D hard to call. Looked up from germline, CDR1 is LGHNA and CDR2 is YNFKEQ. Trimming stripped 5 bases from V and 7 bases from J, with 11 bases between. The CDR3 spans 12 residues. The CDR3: CASSASGAGYTF. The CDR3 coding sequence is TGTGCCAGCAGCGCTAGTGGAGCTGGCTACACCTTC.

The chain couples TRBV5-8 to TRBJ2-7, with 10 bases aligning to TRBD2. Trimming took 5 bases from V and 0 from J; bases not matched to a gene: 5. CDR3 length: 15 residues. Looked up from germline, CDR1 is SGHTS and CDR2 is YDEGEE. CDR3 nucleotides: TGTGCCAGCAGGCCCGGGACTAGCGACTCCTACGAGCAGTACTTC. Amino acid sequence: CASRPGTSDSYEQYF.